This T cell receptor beta chain is from a study of T cell responses to AZD1222 COVID-19 vaccine. Overall study context: Second-dose intervals of approximately 4 or approximately 12 weeks were pooled.

Study-wide results and limits: There were mostly white British donors and more females than males, and clonal diversity was possibly underestimated. Just five to seven AZD1222 recipients tested seropositive at baseline. After the peak T cell response, and only then, were repertoires sampled.

As concerns this clone: Its cognate antigen is unknown.

Germline loops: CDR1 SEHNR, CDR2 FQNEAQ (reference sequence). The ends were cut back, 1 base at V and 3 bases at J, with 10 bases in the middle. The length of the CDR3 is 14 residues. The table came from immunoSEQ multiplex PCR; TCRdb's copy has only in-frame clones and leaves some out. Of fewer than 35,000 clones in the sample, roughly nine tenths were seen once. This chain uses TRBV7-9 with TRBJ2-7; tentative D call: TRBD1 (6 bases). Specimen: peripheral blood, collected on day 0 of AZD1222 vaccination. This TCR was sampled from an adult in good health. In DNA form, the CDR3 reads TGTGCCAGCAGCTTAGGGAACAGGGACTACGAGCAGTACTTC. It specifies CASSLGNRDYEQYF.